This TCR beta chain derives from a study of neurological immune-mediated disorders. TCRdb redid the calling of the 5' RACE reads with MiXCR, one entry per CDR3 protein. Among tens of thousands of distinct CDR3 sequences listed, 9.5% to 12% were seen once. This clonotype was observed at least ten times. Time point reported: longitudinal time-point 1 (baseline). The CDR3 runs to 15 residues. Germline loops: CDR1 MDHEN, CDR2 SYDVKM. The V end lost 8 bases, the J end lost 2 bases, and 19 bases lay between the germline ends. Sample: PBMCs. This rearrangement joins TRBV28 to TRBJ2-7; D might be TRBD1 (6 bases). This clonotype originated in a male donor with HTLV-1-associated myelopathy (HAM/TSP). Here the CDR3 reads CASSKAAGVPYEQYF. Written as DNA, the CDR3 is TGTGCCAGCTCTAAGGCGGCAGGGGTGCCCTACGAGCAGTACTTC.